The rows below give T cell receptor beta chains drawn from one sample of a study of shared clonotypes between healthy human individuals. The protocol was immunoSEQ multiplex PCR, while the TCRdb copy is restricted to in-frame clones and leaves out a portion. This repertoire shows 850,000 to 1,200,000 clones, 70% to 80% found once; its top ten account for about 1.5%. Sequencing used memory CD4+ T cells sorted from blood. The source is a man aged 18-30 years in good health. Both conserved end residues are trimmed from each CDR3. Each record gives: J gene, V gene, CDR3 length, CDR3 protein.

j_call: TRBJ2-3; v_call: TRBV5-6; cdr3_length: 10; cdr3_aa: ASSLGQGLVY
j_call: TRBJ2-2; v_call: TRBV7-8; cdr3_length: 9; cdr3_aa: ASSLRAGLF
j_call: TRBJ2-3; v_call: TRBV28; cdr3_length: 12; cdr3_aa: ASRERGTTDTQY
j_call: TRBJ2-7; v_call: TRBV2; cdr3_length: 13; cdr3_aa: ASRPGPTGNDEQY
j_call: TRBJ1-2; v_call: TRBV7-9; cdr3_length: 10; cdr3_aa: ASSYPGSGYT
j_call: TRBJ2-5; v_call: TRBV15; cdr3_length: 12; cdr3_aa: ATSRDRRGETQY
j_call: TRBJ2-5; v_call: TRBV5-4; cdr3_length: 10; cdr3_aa: ASSRDRETQY
j_call: TRBJ1-2; v_call: TRBV29-1; cdr3_length: 9; cdr3_aa: SVGGNYGYT
j_call: TRBJ1-2; v_call: TRBV6-6; cdr3_length: 12; cdr3_aa: ASSSPGADYGYT
j_call: TRBJ1-1; v_call: TRBV6-5; cdr3_length: 11; cdr3_aa: ASNRAQNTEAF
j_call: TRBJ2-5; v_call: TRBV6-5; cdr3_length: 11; cdr3_aa: ASTSGVSETQY
j_call: TRBJ2-3; v_call: TRBV4-1; cdr3_length: 14; cdr3_aa: ASSQVRGSSTDTQY
j_call: TRBJ2-7; v_call: TRBV5-4; cdr3_length: 13; cdr3_aa: ASSLGGLASTEQY
j_call: TRBJ1-5; v_call: TRBV28; cdr3_length: 12; cdr3_aa: ATRQGSENQPQH
j_call: TRBJ1-2; v_call: TRBV5-5; cdr3_length: 11; cdr3_aa: ASSLAPGYGYT
j_call: TRBJ1-1; v_call: TRBV5-1; cdr3_length: 14; cdr3_aa: ASSLSGRGMNTEAF
j_call: TRBJ2-7; v_call: TRBV7-6; cdr3_length: 13; cdr3_aa: ASSPLAGDLYEQY
j_call: TRBJ1-5; v_call: TRBV19; cdr3_length: 12; cdr3_aa: ASSIWGGRQPQH
j_call: TRBJ1-5; v_call: TRBV28; cdr3_length: 15; cdr3_aa: ASSSPGERFRVQPQH
j_call: TRBJ2-7; v_call: TRBV7-2; cdr3_length: 14; cdr3_aa: ASSLRPAGGNHEQY
j_call: TRBJ1-1; v_call: TRBV6-6; cdr3_length: 10; cdr3_aa: ASSYGAQEAF
j_call: TRBJ1-4; v_call: TRBV7-8; cdr3_length: 12; cdr3_aa: ASRRDSYNEKLF
j_call: TRBJ2-2; v_call: TRBV19; cdr3_length: 13; cdr3_aa: ASTQGGSGTGELF
j_call: TRBJ2-5; v_call: TRBV29-1; cdr3_length: 11; cdr3_aa: SVPKPSGETQY
j_call: TRBJ2-7; v_call: TRBV6-5; cdr3_length: 13; cdr3_aa: ASSYTRQGQGTQY
j_call: TRBJ1-1; v_call: TRBV18; cdr3_length: 14; cdr3_aa: ASSPRLGLANTEAF
j_call: TRBJ2-1; v_call: TRBV30; cdr3_length: 11; cdr3_aa: AWSGLGSNEQF
j_call: TRBJ2-7; v_call: TRBV2; cdr3_length: 14; cdr3_aa: ASSEASGSFSYEQY
j_call: TRBJ2-3; v_call: TRBV5-6; cdr3_length: 13; cdr3_aa: ASSLFAGNTDTQY
j_call: TRBJ1-3; v_call: TRBV21-1; cdr3_length: 16; cdr3_aa: ASSPRKGSHISGNTIY
j_call: TRBJ2-7; v_call: TRBV5-4; cdr3_length: 12; cdr3_aa: ASSPGGSSYEQY
j_call: TRBJ2-7; v_call: TRBV6-1; cdr3_length: 13; cdr3_aa: ATDLVEDLGYEQY
j_call: TRBJ2-5; v_call: TRBV18; cdr3_length: 12; cdr3_aa: ASSALSVPETQY
j_call: TRBJ1-5; v_call: TRBV10-3; cdr3_length: 12; cdr3_aa: AISEGYSNQPQH
j_call: TRBJ2-5; v_call: TRBV7-2; cdr3_length: 16; cdr3_aa: ASSLGSRTSGIQETQY
j_call: TRBJ1-4; v_call: TRBV2; cdr3_length: 11; cdr3_aa: ASGPRGNEKLF
j_call: TRBJ2-1; v_call: TRBV5-4; cdr3_length: 13; cdr3_aa: ASSLAGSSYNEQF
j_call: TRBJ1-2; v_call: TRBV2; cdr3_length: 14; cdr3_aa: ASSESEIFYSYGYT
j_call: TRBJ2-1; v_call: TRBV9; cdr3_length: 13; cdr3_aa: ASSVSGTTYNEQF
j_call: TRBJ2-7; v_call: TRBV15; cdr3_length: 13; cdr3_aa: ATSRDGRQVNEQY
j_call: TRBJ2-2; v_call: TRBV7-9; cdr3_length: 9; cdr3_aa: ASSLRDMLF
j_call: TRBJ2-5; v_call: TRBV30; cdr3_length: 10; cdr3_aa: AFDRAGETQY
j_call: TRBJ1-2; v_call: TRBV6-1; cdr3_length: 15; cdr3_aa: ASSEPGNRGLYYGYT
j_call: TRBJ1-1; v_call: TRBV6-5; cdr3_length: 12; cdr3_aa: ASNPVGVNTEAF
j_call: TRBJ1-1; v_call: TRBV5-1; cdr3_length: 12; cdr3_aa: ASSKRQGPTEAF
j_call: TRBJ2-7; v_call: TRBV4-1; cdr3_length: 13; cdr3_aa: ASSQNKGQNYEQY
j_call: TRBJ2-2; v_call: TRBV7-7; cdr3_length: 13; cdr3_aa: ASSPSRQGTGELF
j_call: TRBJ2-3; v_call: TRBV28; cdr3_length: 16; cdr3_aa: ASSLWGGLAGRTDTQY
j_call: TRBJ2-3; v_call: TRBV21-1; cdr3_length: 13; cdr3_aa: ASSKDRLAGDTQY
j_call: TRBJ2-5; v_call: TRBV19; cdr3_length: 13; cdr3_aa: ASSIGGLPQETQY
j_call: TRBJ1-2; v_call: TRBV28; cdr3_length: 11; cdr3_aa: ASSLGANYGYT
j_call: TRBJ2-7; v_call: TRBV4-3; cdr3_length: 13; cdr3_aa: ASSQGMGSTYEQY
j_call: TRBJ2-5; v_call: TRBV28; cdr3_length: 16; cdr3_aa: ASSFIFLAGDRRETQY
j_call: TRBJ1-5; v_call: TRBV28; cdr3_length: 13; cdr3_aa: ASSWAGTRNQPQH
j_call: TRBJ2-2; v_call: TRBV10-2; cdr3_length: 10; cdr3_aa: ASLWEAGELF
j_call: TRBJ2-7; v_call: TRBV2; cdr3_length: 10; cdr3_aa: ASKDRLYEQY
j_call: TRBJ1-2; v_call: TRBV10-3; cdr3_length: 11; cdr3_aa: AISESLIEGYT
j_call: TRBJ2-5; v_call: TRBV7-2; cdr3_length: 13; cdr3_aa: ASSLTPSQRETQY
j_call: TRBJ1-1; v_call: TRBV19; cdr3_length: 11; cdr3_aa: ASSEAGGTEAF
j_call: TRBJ1-1; v_call: TRBV30; cdr3_length: 14; cdr3_aa: AWSVKGRQAYTEAF